A single sample gave rise to the 22 T cell receptor beta chains below, sequenced in a study of blood T cell repertoires in COVID-19. Profiled with immunoSEQ multiplex PCR; TCRdb holds only in-frame clones, not every one. The sample gives about 270,000 clones, roughly 83% of which show up once; 5.5% to 6.5% is in the top ten. The material sequenced was peripheral blood. These receptors came from a woman aged 80 or over with COVID-19, enrolled during active disease.

The chain is built from TRBV7-2 and TRBJ2-3; D may be TRBD1 (5 bases). CDR1 and CDR2 (germline): SGHTA, FQGNSA. This CDR3 comprises 12 residues. V was clipped by 5 bases and J by 11 bases, with 14 bases between them. In DNA form, the CDR3 reads TGTGCCAGCAGCCCAGGGTCGTTGGAGCAGTATTTT. Encoded protein: CASSPGSLEQYF. The full variable domain, in which reference TRBV7-2 and TRBJ2-3 provide the parts outside the CDR3, is GAGVSQSPSNKVTEKGKDVELRCDPISGHTALYWYRQSLGQGLEFLIYFQGNSAPDKSGLPSDRFSAERTGGSVSTLTIQRTQQEDSAVYLCASSPGSLEQYFGPGTRLTVL.

About this clone itself: Its ends do not fully match the called genes, so a read error is possible. The chain is built from TRBV5-1 and TRBJ1-1; D remains ambiguous. Germline-derived CDR1 and CDR2 are SGHRS and YFSETQ. CDR3 length: 15 residues. The CDR3, as DNA: TGCGCCAGCAGCTTCGGGAGTTCCTCGAACACTGAAGTTTTCTTT. Encoded protein: CASSFGSSSNTEVFF.

The CDR3 DNA is TGTGCCAGCAGTTCCCCGACAGGGGGCGAATACGAGCAGTACTTC. Its translation is CASSSPTGGEYEQYF. This chain links TRBV28 with TRBJ2-7, with 10 bases lining up with TRBD1. The V segment lost 4 bases and the J segment 4 bases; nucleotides outside the gene matches: 7. The CDR3 has 15 amino acids. The germline V gene has CDR1 MDHEN and CDR2 SYDVKM.

This chain joins TRBV27 and TRBJ2-7; TRBD2 matches at 8 bases. Germline values: CDR1 MNHEY, CDR2 SMNVEV (reference sequence). This CDR3 is 15 amino acids long. Trimming took 5 bases from V and 1 from J; bases not matched to a gene: 7. The chain's CDR3 is CASSVIAGGSYEQYV. DNA of the CDR3: TGTGCCAGCAGTGTGATTGCGGGGGGTTCCTACGAGCAGTACGTC.

This chain joins TRBV2 and TRBJ2-5; TRBD1 aligns across 7 bases. CDR3 length: 12 amino acids. Trimming at V came to 7 bases and at J to 3 bases, leaving 2 bases not matched to a gene. Germline V gene sequence: CDR1 SNHLY, CDR2 FYNNEI. Here the CDR3 DNA reads TGTGCCAGCAACCAGGGGGAAGAGACCCAGTACTTC. Encoded protein: CASNQGEETQYF.

V usage is TRBV11-2 and J usage is TRBJ2-5; 9 bases fit TRBD2. V lost 1 base, J lost 4 bases, and 7 bases stayed unmatched. CDR3 size: 16 residues. Germline V gene sequence: CDR1 SGHAT, CDR2 FQNNGV. CDR3 region: CASSLGAGGPVETQYF. CDR3 coding DNA: TGTGCCAGCAGCTTAGGGGCGGGGGGGCCCGTAGAGACCCAGTACTTC.

The chain couples TRBV29-1 to TRBJ1-3; TRBD1 might be the D (5 bases). The CDR3 has 14 amino acids. Trimming cost V 6 bases and J 8 bases, with 20 bases left between them. CDR1 SQVTM and CDR2 ANQGSEA come from the germline V gene. The chain's CDR3 is CSVSRGSLWDTIYF. The DNA for the CDR3 is TGCAGCGTCTCTCGGGGGAGCCTGTGGGACACCATATATTTT.

The J gene is TRBJ1-1, the V gene TRBV6-2 or TRBV6-3; TRBD1 is a possible D gene (6 bases). Germline assignment: CDR1 MNHEY and CDR2 SVGEGT. This CDR3 has 16 residues. Trimming left V 2 bases short and J 0 bases short, with 13 bases between. CDR3 coding DNA: TGTGCCAGCAGTTACCAGGGGACGGTAATGAACACTGAAGCTTTCTTT. It specifies CASSYQGTVMNTEAFF.

The rearrangement joins TRBV5-1 to TRBJ1-4; a possible D gene is TRBD1 (6 bases). V lost 4 bases and J lost 4, with 11 bases in between. Germline loops: CDR1 SGHRS, CDR2 YFSETQ. CDR3 length equals 14 residues. CDR3 residues: CASSLGQHNEKLFF. CDR3 in DNA: TGCGCCAGCAGCCTAGGACAGCATAATGAAAAACTGTTTTTT. The variable domain in full, with the rest retrieved from reference TRBV5-1 and TRBJ1-4, is KAGVTQTPRYLIKTRGQQVTLSCSPISGHRSVSWYQQTPGQGLQFLFEYFSETQRNKGNFPGRFSGRQFSNSRSEMNVSTLELGDSALYLCASSLGQHNEKLFFGSGTQLSVL.

This chain uses TRBV6-5 with TRBJ2-1; 8 positions match TRBD1. This CDR3 is built from 13 residues. Germline V lookup: CDR1 MNHEY, CDR2 SVGAGI. The trim removed 7 bases at V and 9 bases at J, leaving 8 bases unmatched. CDR3 in amino acids: CASTRQGTGEQFF. The CDR3 nucleotides read TGTGCCAGCACCCGACAGGGGACGGGTGAGCAGTTCTTC.

The V gene is TRBV11-2, the J gene TRBJ2-1; no clear D gene. The CDR3 spans 12 residues. Trimming took off 5 bases at V and 6 bases at J, with 8 bases between the two ends. CDR1 is SGHAT, CDR2 FQNNGV, per germline. The CDR3 sequence: CASSRWSNEQFF. CDR3 bases: TGTGCCAGCAGCCGGTGGAGCAATGAGCAGTTCTTC.

This chain connects TRBV14 to TRBJ2-7; D might be TRBD1 (6 bases). Per germline, CDR1 SGHDN and CDR2 FVKESK. Trimming stripped 4 bases from V and 2 bases from J, with 9 bases between. This CDR3 has 13 residues. CDR3 in amino acids: CASSRGGTYEQYF. CDR3 in DNA: TGTGCCAGCAGCCGAGGGGGAACCTACGAGCAGTACTTC.

The V gene is TRBV2, the J gene TRBJ2-2, with a weak D call TRBD2 (6 bases). V shed 4 bases and J shed 1 base, with 10 bases lying between them. The CDR3 loop spans 15 amino acids. The germline V gene encodes CDR1 SNHLY and CDR2 FYNNEI. The CDR3 protein is CASSGSAGNTGELFF. CDR3 bases: TGTGCCAGCAGTGGGTCAGCGGGGAACACCGGGGAGCTGTTTTTT.

The V call is TRBV6-5, the J call TRBJ2-7; maybe TRBD1 (6 bases). The germline V gene has CDR1 MNHEY and CDR2 SVGAGI. Trimming took off 9 bases at V and 8 bases at J, with 20 bases between the two ends. The CDR3 is 13 amino acids. The CDR3 coding sequence is TGTGCCAGTCAGGACAGATCCTACGAGCAGCAGTACGTC. Translated, it gives CASQDRSYEQQYV.

The chain carries TRBV7-2 and TRBJ1-3; D gene ambiguous. The length of the CDR3 is 14 residues. V was shortened by 1 base and J by 4 bases, with 8 bases between the two germline ends. CDR1 is SGHTA, CDR2 FQGNSA, per germline. The CDR3 sequence is CASSLGQVGNTIYF. The CDR3, as DNA: TGTGCCAGCAGCTTAGGGCAAGTGGGAAACACCATATATTTT.

The chain joins TRBV19 to TRBJ1-1, with D perhaps matching TRBD1 (6 bases). Germline values: CDR1 LNHDA, CDR2 SQIVND (reference sequence). Trimming left V 3 bases short and J 10 bases short, with 15 bases between. This CDR3 has 13 amino acids. The DNA of the CDR3 is TGTGCCAGTAGTATGACAGGTGAGAGGGGAGCTTTCTTT. Residues: CASSMTGERGAFF.

CDR3 protein: CASSFGIMETQYF. The CDR3 DNA reads as TGTGCCAGCAGTTTCGGGATCATGGAGACCCAGTACTTC. The chain has TRBV28 and TRBJ2-5, with D possibly TRBD2 on 5 matching bases. CDR1 and CDR2 from the germline V gene are MDHEN and SYDVKM. Trimming removed 3 bases from V and 5 bases from J, with 10 bases in between. The CDR3 runs to 13 residues.

The chain joins TRBV27 to TRBJ2-5, with 10 bases matching TRBD1. The CDR3 is made up of 15 amino acids. With 5 bases clipped from V and 5 bases from J, the junction kept 8 bases outside the gene matches. Germline-derived CDR1 and CDR2 are MNHEY and SMNVEV (reference sequence). CDR3 bases: TGTGCCAGCAGTCCCCAGACAGGGGGCCGGGAGACCCAGTACTTC. This translates into CASSPQTGGRETQYF.

The rearrangement links TRBV4-1 to TRBJ2-2, with D perhaps matching TRBD1 (6 bases). The CDR3 runs 17 residues. V was cut by 6 bases and J by 0 bases, with 17 bases left in between. Germline assignment: CDR1 MGHRA and CDR2 YSYEKL. Here the CDR3 reads CASSRGAQGANTGELFF. DNA for the CDR3: TGCGCCAGCAGTCGTGGGGCACAGGGCGCGAACACCGGGGAGCTGTTTTTT.

V and J are TRBV11-2 and TRBJ2-1; 10 bases match TRBD2. This CDR3 region has 17 residues. Germline CDR1 SGHAT, CDR2 FQNNGV. The trim removed 2 bases at V and 1 base at J, leaving 5 bases unmatched. CDR3 loop: CASSLRVTSGSYNEQFF. CDR3 bases: TGTGCCAGCAGCTTAAGGGTGACTAGCGGGTCCTACAATGAGCAGTTCTTC.

A remark on this clone: Other DNA sequences in the same sample also yield this CDR3. The chain recombines TRBV10-1 with TRBJ1-2, with TRBD1 matching over 7 bases. The junction had 4 bases not matched to a gene; V was cut back by 5 bases and J by 4 bases. In germline, CDR1 is WNHNN, CDR2 SYGVQD (reference sequence). The CDR3 is made up of 13 amino acids. The CDR3, as DNA: TGCGCCAGCAGTCCCGACAGGGCCTATGGCTACACCTTC. It codes for CASSPDRAYGYTF.

V gene TRBV3-1 (or the pseudogene TRBV3-2) combines with J gene TRBJ2-5; 8 positions agree with TRBD2. Trimming cost V 4 bases and J 4 bases; bases outside gene matches: 8. Looked up from germline, CDR1 is LGHDT and CDR2 is YNNKEL (reference sequence). This CDR3 has 15 amino acids. The CDR3 protein is CASSLRTAGGETQYF. In nucleotides, the CDR3 is TGTGCCAGCAGCCTCCGGACCGCGGGGGGAGAGACCCAGTACTTC.